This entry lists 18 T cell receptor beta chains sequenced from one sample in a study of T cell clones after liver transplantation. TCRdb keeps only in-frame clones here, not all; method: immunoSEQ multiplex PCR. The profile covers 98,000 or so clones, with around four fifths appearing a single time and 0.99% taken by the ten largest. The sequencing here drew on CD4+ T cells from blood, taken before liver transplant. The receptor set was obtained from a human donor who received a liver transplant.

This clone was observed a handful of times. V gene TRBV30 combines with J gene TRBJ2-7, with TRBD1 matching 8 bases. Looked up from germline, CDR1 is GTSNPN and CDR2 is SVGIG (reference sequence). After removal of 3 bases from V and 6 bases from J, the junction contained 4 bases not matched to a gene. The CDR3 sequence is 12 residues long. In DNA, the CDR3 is TGTGCCTGGAGGGGGACAGGCGGCGAGCAGTACTTC. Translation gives CAWRGTGGEQYF. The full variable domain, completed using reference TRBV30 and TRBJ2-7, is SQTIHQWPATLVQPVGSPLSLECTVEGTSNPNLYWYRQAAGRGLQLLFYSVGIGQISSEVPQNLSASRPQDRQFILSSKKLLLSDSGFYLCAWRGTGGEQYFGPGTRLTVT.

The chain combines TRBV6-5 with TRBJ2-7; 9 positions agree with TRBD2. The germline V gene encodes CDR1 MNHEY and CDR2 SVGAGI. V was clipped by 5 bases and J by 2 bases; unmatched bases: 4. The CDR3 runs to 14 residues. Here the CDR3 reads CASSAGGTAYEQYF. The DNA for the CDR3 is TGTGCCAGCAGTGCGGGAGGGACAGCCTACGAGCAGTACTTC.

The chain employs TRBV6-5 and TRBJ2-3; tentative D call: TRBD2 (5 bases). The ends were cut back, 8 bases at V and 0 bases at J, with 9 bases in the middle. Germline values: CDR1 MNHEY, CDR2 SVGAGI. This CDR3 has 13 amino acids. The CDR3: CASGGASTDTQYF. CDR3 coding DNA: TGTGCCAGCGGAGGTGCTAGCACAGATACGCAGTATTTT.

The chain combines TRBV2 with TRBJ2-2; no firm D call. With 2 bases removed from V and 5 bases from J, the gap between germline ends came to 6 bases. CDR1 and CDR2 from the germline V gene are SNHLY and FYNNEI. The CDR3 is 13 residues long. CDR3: CASSERRTGELFF. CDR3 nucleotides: TGTGCCAGCAGTGAAAGGCGGACCGGGGAGCTGTTTTTT.

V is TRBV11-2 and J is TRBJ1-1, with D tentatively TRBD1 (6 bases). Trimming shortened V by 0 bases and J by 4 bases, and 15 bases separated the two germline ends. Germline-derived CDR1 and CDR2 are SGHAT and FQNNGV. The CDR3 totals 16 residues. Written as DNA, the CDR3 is TGTGCCAGCAGCTTAGATGGGTCCGGGGGCCCCACTGAAGCTTTCTTT. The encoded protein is CASSLDGSGGPTEAFF.

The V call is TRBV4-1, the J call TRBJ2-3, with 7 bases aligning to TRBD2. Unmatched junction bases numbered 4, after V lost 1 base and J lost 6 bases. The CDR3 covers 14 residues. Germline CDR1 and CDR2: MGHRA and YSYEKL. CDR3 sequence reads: CASSQVGGSDTQYF. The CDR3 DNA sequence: TGCGCCAGCAGCCAAGTGGGGGGGTCGGATACGCAGTATTTT.

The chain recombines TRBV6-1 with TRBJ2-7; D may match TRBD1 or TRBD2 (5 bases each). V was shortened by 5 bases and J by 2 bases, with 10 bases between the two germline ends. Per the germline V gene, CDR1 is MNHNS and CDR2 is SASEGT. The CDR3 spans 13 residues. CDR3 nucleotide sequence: TGTGCCAGCAGTATCCCGGGACCCTACGAGCAGTACTTC. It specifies CASSIPGPYEQYF.

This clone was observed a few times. CDR3 nucleotide sequence: TGTGCCAGCAGCTTGTTGAAGAACACCGGGGAGCTGTTTTTT. Protein product: CASSLLKNTGELFF. The chain recombines TRBV5-8 with TRBJ2-2; D remains unclear. There are 14 residues in the CDR3. V was trimmed by 1 base and J by 1 base, leaving 5 bases between them. Germline values: CDR1 SGHTS, CDR2 YDEGEE.

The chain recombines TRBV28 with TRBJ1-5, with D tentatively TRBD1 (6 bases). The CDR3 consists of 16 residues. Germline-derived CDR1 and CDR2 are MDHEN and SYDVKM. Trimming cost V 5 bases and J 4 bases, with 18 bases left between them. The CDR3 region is CASSPHRAPANQPQHF. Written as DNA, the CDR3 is TGTGCCAGCAGTCCCCACAGGGCCCCGGCAAATCAGCCCCAGCATTTT.

CDR3 DNA sequence: TGCAGCGTTAGCAATGGGGGTTCCTACGAGCAGTACTTC. Residues: CSVSNGGSYEQYF. The chain carries TRBV29-1 and TRBJ2-7; either TRBD1 or TRBD2 may supply D (5 bases each). Looked up from germline, CDR1 is SQVTM and CDR2 is ANQGSEA. This CDR3 has 13 amino acids. Deletions cut 5 bases from V and 1 base from J, with 12 bases between.

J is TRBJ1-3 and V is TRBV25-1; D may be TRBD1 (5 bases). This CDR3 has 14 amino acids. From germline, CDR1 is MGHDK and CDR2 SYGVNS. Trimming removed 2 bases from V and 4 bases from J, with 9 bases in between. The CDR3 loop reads CASSEQGSGNTIYF. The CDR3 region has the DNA TGTGCCAGCAGTGAACAGGGCTCGGGAAACACCATATATTTT.

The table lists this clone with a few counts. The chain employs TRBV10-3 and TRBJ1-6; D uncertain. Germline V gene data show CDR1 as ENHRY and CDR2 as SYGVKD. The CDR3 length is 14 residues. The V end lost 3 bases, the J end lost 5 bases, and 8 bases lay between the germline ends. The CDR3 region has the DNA TGTGCCATCAGTGATCTGGCCAATAATTCACCCCTCCACTTT. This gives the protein CAISDLANNSPLHF.

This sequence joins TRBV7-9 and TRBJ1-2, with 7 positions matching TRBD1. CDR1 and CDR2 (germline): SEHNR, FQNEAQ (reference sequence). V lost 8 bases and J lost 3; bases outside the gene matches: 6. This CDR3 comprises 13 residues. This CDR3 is CASSRGEDYGYTF. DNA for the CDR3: TGTGCCAGCTCCAGGGGGGAGGACTATGGCTACACCTTC. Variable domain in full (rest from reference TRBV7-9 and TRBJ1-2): DTGVSQNPRHKITKRGQNVTFRCDPISEHNRLYWYRQTLGQGPEFLTYFQNEAQLEKSRLLSDRFSAERPKGSFSTLEIQRTEQGDSAMYLCASSRGEDYGYTFGSGTRLTVV.

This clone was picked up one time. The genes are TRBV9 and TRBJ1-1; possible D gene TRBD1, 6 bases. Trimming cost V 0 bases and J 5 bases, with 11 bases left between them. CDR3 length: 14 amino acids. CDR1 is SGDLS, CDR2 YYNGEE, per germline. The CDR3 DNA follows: TGTGCCAGCAGCGTAGCTACAGGGAGAACTGAAGCTTTCTTT. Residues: CASSVATGRTEAFF.

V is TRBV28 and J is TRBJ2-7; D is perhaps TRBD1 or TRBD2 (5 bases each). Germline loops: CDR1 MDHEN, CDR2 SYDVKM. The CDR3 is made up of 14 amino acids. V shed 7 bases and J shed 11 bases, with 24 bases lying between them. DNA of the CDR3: TGTGCCAGCACCAACCTTCCACCGGGACCGATGGAGTACTTC. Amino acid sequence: CASTNLPPGPMEYF. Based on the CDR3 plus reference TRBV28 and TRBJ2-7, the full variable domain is DVKVTQSSRYLVKRTGEKVFLECVQDMDHENMFWYRQDPGLGLRLIYFSYDVKMKEKGDIPEGYSVSREKKERFSLILESASTNQTSMYLCASTNLPPGPMEYFGPGTRLTVT.

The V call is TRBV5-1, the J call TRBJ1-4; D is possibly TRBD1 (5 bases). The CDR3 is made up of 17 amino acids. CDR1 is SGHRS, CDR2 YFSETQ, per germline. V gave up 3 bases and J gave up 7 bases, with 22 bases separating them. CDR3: CASSSGVLGGPIEKLFF. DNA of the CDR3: TGCGCCAGCAGCTCTGGTGTTCTGGGGGGTCCGATTGAAAAACTGTTTTTT.

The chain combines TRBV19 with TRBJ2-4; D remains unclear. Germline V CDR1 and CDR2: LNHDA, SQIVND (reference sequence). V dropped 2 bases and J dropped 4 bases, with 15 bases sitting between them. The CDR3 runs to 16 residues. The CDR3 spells CASSIKFTPGKNIQYF. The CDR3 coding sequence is TGTGCCAGTAGTATAAAATTCACCCCCGGGAAAAACATTCAGTACTTC.

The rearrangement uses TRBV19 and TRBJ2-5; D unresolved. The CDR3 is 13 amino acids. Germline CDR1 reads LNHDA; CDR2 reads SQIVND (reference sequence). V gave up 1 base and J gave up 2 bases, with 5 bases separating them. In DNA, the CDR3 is TGTGCCAGTAGTATAGCTAGTCAAGAGACCCAGTACTTC. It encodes CASSIASQETQYF.